The 27 T cell receptor beta chains given below trace back to one sample, sequenced in a study of metastatic and nonmetastatic thyroid tumors. MiXCR re-clonotyped the PCR reads for TCRdb. In the table there are about 85,000 clones, 8% to 9.5% of which are singletons. No patient had received any treatment before thyroid surgery. The sequenced material came from blood. The receptor set was obtained from a female donor with papillary thyroid cancer or a benign thyroid nodule (not recorded which). Some clones in this sample may be carry-over from other donors' samples.

This clone has just a few counts. This sequence may be a read error, since a much larger clone differs from it by one base. The same CDR3 is also encoded by other DNA sequences in this sample. This chain uses TRBV29-1 with TRBJ1-2; 8 bases are a match to TRBD1. The V and J ends lost 6 bases and 2 bases, in that order; junction bases with no gene match: 8. Germline V gives CDR1 SQVTM, CDR2 ANQGSEA. The CDR3 runs 14 residues. The CDR3 DNA sequence: TGCAGCGTCGGGACAGGCGGGACCAACTATGGCTACACCTTC. This gives the protein CSVGTGGTNYGYTF.

This clone was counted ten times or more. The chain has TRBV2 and TRBJ2-1, with D possibly matching TRBD2 (5 bases). V was pared by 7 bases and J by 4 bases, with 20 bases between. In germline, CDR1 is SNHLY, CDR2 FYNNEI. The CDR3 contains 16 residues. For the CDR3, the DNA is TGTGCCAGCAAGGGCCGGGTTCCGGGGTCATACAATGAGCAGTTCTTC. Translating it yields CASKGRVPGSYNEQFF.

In its sample, this clone was seen many times. The chain combines TRBV30 with TRBJ2-7, with D possibly matching TRBD1 (5 bases). Trimming pared 4 bases from V and 2 bases from J, leaving 18 bases between. The CDR3 loop spans 15 amino acids. The germline V gene has CDR1 GTSNPN and CDR2 SVGIG (reference sequence). The CDR3 loop is CAWTPTARPTYEQYF. The CDR3, as DNA: TGTGCCTGGACCCCGACAGCTCGTCCAACCTACGAGCAGTACTTC.

Concerning this clone itself: Being one base from a much bigger clone, this may be a read error. V gene TRBV18 combines with J gene TRBJ1-6; unclear D gene. CDR1 and CDR2 from the germline V gene are KGHSH and LQKENI. The CDR3 runs 12 residues. The CDR3 loop is CASSPGPSPPHF. CDR3 coding DNA: TGTGCCAGCTCACCAGGACCCTCACCCCCCCACTTT.

This clone was observed many times. V is TRBV6-1 and J is TRBJ2-1; a weak D match, TRBD2 (5 bases). The CDR3 is made up of 12 amino acids. V gave up 4 bases and J gave up 12 bases, with 13 bases separating them. Germline lookup yields CDR1 MNHNS and CDR2 SASEGT. The CDR3 spells CASSGDSEVQFF. Written as DNA, the CDR3 is TGTGCCAGCAGTGGGGATAGCGAGGTGCAGTTCTTC.

There are many counts of this clone. The V and J genes are TRBV19 and TRBJ2-3; 7 nucleotides match TRBD2. Germline V lookup: CDR1 LNHDA, CDR2 SQIVND (reference sequence). The CDR3 contains 15 residues. The trim removed 1 base at V and 2 bases at J, leaving 3 bases unmatched. CDR3 in amino acids: CASSIAGDYTDTQYF. The CDR3 DNA follows: TGTGCCAGTAGTATAGCGGGGGACTACACAGATACGCAGTATTTT.

This clone turned up a few times. The chain carries TRBV13 and TRBJ2-2; TRBD1 might be the D (7 bases). Trimming pared 3 bases from V and 4 bases from J, leaving 12 bases between. The germline CDR1 and CDR2 sequences are PRHDT and FYEKMQ (reference sequence). This CDR3 is built from 15 residues. Here the CDR3 reads CASSFYRGGTGELFF. In DNA, the CDR3 is TGTGCCAGCAGCTTCTACAGGGGAGGCACCGGGGAGCTGTTTTTT. Combining the CDR3 with reference TRBV13 and TRBJ2-2 gives the whole variable domain AAGVIQSPRHLIKEKRETATLKCYPIPRHDTVYWYQQGPGQDPQFLISFYEKMQSDKGSIPDRFSAQQFSDYHSELNMSSLELGDSALYFCASSFYRGGTGELFFGEGSRLTVL.

This clone was detected many times. This rearrangement joins TRBV4-2 to TRBJ2-3; tentative D call: TRBD1 (6 bases). In germline, CDR1 is LGHNA, CDR2 YNFKEQ. The CDR3 consists of 15 residues. The V end was cut by 0 bases, the J end by 5 bases, with 12 bases between. The chain's CDR3 is CASSQDWGRLDTQYF. As DNA, the CDR3 is TGTGCCAGCAGCCAAGACTGGGGGCGTCTAGATACGCAGTATTTT.

This clone has ten or more counts. V gene TRBV19 combines with J gene TRBJ1-1, with D uncertain. The germline V gene has CDR1 LNHDA and CDR2 SQIVND (reference sequence). The CDR3 has 11 residues. The CDR3 DNA reads as TGTGAGAGAGATCATTGGGCTGAAGCTTTCTTT. Translating it yields CERDHWAEAFF.

This clone was picked up many times. The CDR3, as DNA: TGTGCCAGCAGCCCCCGGGACCGAAACCACGAGCAGTACTTC. Protein product: CASSPRDRNHEQYF. J is TRBJ2-7 and V is TRBV7-9; the D gene could be TRBD1 or TRBD2 (5 bases each). Germline CDR1 reads SEHNR; CDR2 reads FQNEAQ (reference sequence). The CDR3 sequence is 14 residues long. With 5 bases removed from V and 5 bases from J, the gap between germline ends came to 16 bases.

This clone has a single count. No DNA is shown, since the ends of the CDR3 on it are uncertain; the CDR3 is the one TCRdb lists. V is TRBV30 and J is TRBJ1-1. Both ends counted, the CDR3 spans 11 residues. CDR1 and CDR2 from the germline V gene are GTSNPN and SVGIG (reference sequence). The CDR3 is CAWGFGQGTFF.

The chain recombines TRBV30 with TRBJ1-6; D call uncertain. CDR3 size: 15 residues. Germline CDR1 is GTSNPN and CDR2 is SVGIG (reference sequence). The V gene lost 0 bases and the J gene lost 0 bases, with 6 bases spanning the gap. This CDR3 is CAWSVADSYNSPLHF. DNA of the CDR3: TGTGCCTGGAGTGTAGCTGACTCCTATAATTCACCCCTCCACTTT.

In regard to this clone: A read error may explain this, as a much larger clone is one base away. V is TRBV19 and J is TRBJ2-3; the D is unclear. V was pared by 10 bases and J by 7 bases, with 9 bases between. Germline V gives CDR1 LNHDA, CDR2 SQIVND (reference sequence). This CDR3 spans 10 amino acids. The CDR3 DNA reads as TGTGCCACCCTAGGGTATACGCAGTATTTT. It translates to CATLGYTQYF.

The table lists this clone with many counts. The V and J genes are TRBV5-1 and TRBJ2-1, with D unresolved. V lost 4 bases and J 0 bases, leaving 8 bases between the germline ends. The CDR3 runs to 14 residues. The V gene's germline CDR1 is SGHRS and CDR2 YFSETQ. The CDR3 region is CASSPASSYNEQFF. Here the CDR3 DNA reads TGCGCCAGCAGCCCGGCGAGCTCCTACAATGAGCAGTTCTTC.

This clone was counted at least ten times. V usage is TRBV19 and J usage is TRBJ2-3; D not resolved. CDR1 is LNHDA and CDR2 is SQIVND in the germline V gene (reference sequence). The CDR3 contains 14 residues. Trimming pared 0 bases from V and 9 bases from J, leaving 13 bases between. This CDR3 is CASSIDRWAATQYF. In nucleotides, the CDR3 is TGTGCCAGTAGTATAGATCGGTGGGCGGCGACGCAGTATTTT.

In its sample, this clone was seen a few times. Possible read error: a much larger clone is one base away. The rearrangement links TRBV6-6 to TRBJ2-1; 11 bases line up with TRBD2. V shed 1 base, J shed 12 bases, and the junction held 8 bases outside the gene matches. The CDR3 is 15 amino acids. Germline loops: CDR1 MNHNY, CDR2 SVGAGI (reference sequence). CDR3 residues: CASSYLAGGPHGQFF. The CDR3 DNA reads as TGTGCCAGCAGTTACTTAGCGGGGGGGCCCCATGGGCAGTTCTTC.

There are many counts of this clone. The V gene is TRBV20-1, the J gene TRBJ2-1; 8 bases map to TRBD1. Germline CDR1 reads DFQATT; CDR2 reads SNEGSKA (reference sequence). Unmatched junction bases numbered 7, after V lost 0 bases and J lost 6 bases. The CDR3 is 15 residues long. DNA for the CDR3: TGCAGTGCTAGAGATTCCGGGACAGGACTCAATGAGCAGTTCTTC. As protein: CSARDSGTGLNEQFF.

This clone showed up many times. The CDR3 sequence: CASSPRLGWNYGYTF. For the CDR3, the DNA is TGTGCCAGCAGCCCCCGCCTGGGGTGGAACTATGGCTACACCTTC. The chain joins TRBV9 to TRBJ1-2; D gene unclear. The germline V gene has CDR1 SGDLS and CDR2 YYNGEE. Trimming took off 4 bases at V and 2 bases at J, with 15 bases between the two ends. There are 15 residues in the CDR3.

Relative to its sample, this clone is medium-sized. The chain links TRBV6-5 to TRBJ1-1; 7 nucleotides line up with TRBD1. V shed 2 bases, J shed 7 bases, and the junction held 10 bases outside the gene matches. This CDR3 region has 15 residues. The V gene's germline CDR1 is MNHEY and CDR2 SVGAGI. Here the CDR3 reads CASSYASTGSSEAFF. The CDR3 DNA sequence: TGTGCCAGCAGTTACGCCTCGACAGGGTCGAGTGAAGCTTTCTTT.

This clone was counted between two and nine times. Sequence at one end of the junction differs from germline and may be a read error. The chain is built from TRBV9 and TRBJ2-1, with D possibly being TRBD2 (6 bases). This CDR3 spans 13 amino acids. Germline loops: CDR1 SGDLS, CDR2 YYNGEE. This CDR3 is CASSPDYDNGQFF. The CDR3 nucleotides read TGCGCCAGCAGCCCGGACTATGACAATGGGCAGTTCTTC.

This chain uses TRBV5-1 with TRBJ1-1, with TRBD1 matching 8 bases. The CDR3 contains 17 residues. Germline CDR1 SGHRS, CDR2 YFSETQ. The V segment lost 0 bases and the J segment 4 bases; nucleotides outside the gene matches: 11. The chain's CDR3 is CASSLVRVTGEFTEAFF. The CDR3 DNA is TGCGCCAGCAGCTTGGTCCGGGTGACAGGGGAATTCACTGAAGCTTTCTTT.

In this sample, this clone turned up many times. The CDR3 loop reads CASSWTNFRYEQYF. In nucleotides, the CDR3 is TGTGCCAGCAGTTGGACCAATTTCCGATACGAGCAGTACTTC. The rearrangement joins TRBV27 to TRBJ2-7; D ambiguous. The germline gives CDR1 MNHEY, CDR2 SMNVEV (reference sequence). CDR3 size: 14 residues. Trimming took 4 bases from V and 4 from J, leaving 14 bases between them.

This clone occurred many times. The J gene is TRBJ1-2, the V gene TRBV7-9, with 10 positions matching TRBD1. The CDR3 is made up of 14 amino acids. The germline gives CDR1 SEHNR, CDR2 FQNEAQ (reference sequence). The V and J ends lost 8 bases and 8 bases, in that order; junction bases with no gene match: 11. This chain's CDR3 is CASGTTGGPTGYTF. CDR3 sequence (DNA): TGTGCCAGCGGAACGACAGGGGGCCCAACCGGCTACACCTTC.

This clone was picked up many times. In DNA, the CDR3 is TGTGCCTGGAGGTCTAGCGGGGGGGCCGGAGAGCAGTACTTC. Translation gives CAWRSSGGAGEQYF. The rearrangement uses TRBV30 and TRBJ2-7; 12 nucleotides align to TRBD2. The CDR3 has 14 amino acids. Germline V CDR1 and CDR2: GTSNPN, SVGIG (reference sequence). V lost 3 bases and J lost 7; bases outside the gene matches: 7. Full variable domain (remainder filled in from reference TRBV30 and TRBJ2-7): SQTIHQWPATLVQPVGSPLSLECTVEGTSNPNLYWYRQAAGRGLQLLFYSVGIGQISSEVPQNLSASRPQDRQFILSSKKLLLSDSGFYLCAWRSSGGAGEQYFGPGTRLTVT.

This clone was seen ten or more times. The rearrangement joins TRBV6-1 to TRBJ1-2; the D gene is possibly TRBD1 (6 bases). Trimming stripped 3 bases from V and 0 bases from J, with 8 bases between. Germline values: CDR1 MNHNS, CDR2 SASEGT. The CDR3 consists of 14 residues. CDR3 DNA: TGTGCCAGCAGTGACGGACAGCCTAACTATGGCTACACCTTC. This sequence encodes CASSDGQPNYGYTF.

In its sample, this clone was seen many times. The chain has TRBV6-1 and TRBJ2-3, with D tentatively TRBD1 or TRBD2 (7 bases each). CDR1 and CDR2 (germline): MNHNS, SASEGT. V dropped 5 bases and J dropped 2 bases, with 17 bases sitting between them. The CDR3 is 16 residues long. The CDR3 sequence: CASSPGEGAHTDTQYF. The CDR3 nucleotides are TGTGCCAGCAGTCCGGGGGAGGGGGCTCACACAGATACGCAGTATTTT.

This clone was detected ten times or more. The V and J genes are TRBV6-1 and TRBJ2-7, with 10 bases identical to TRBD2. The germline CDR1 and CDR2 sequences are MNHNS and SASEGT. Losses at the gene ends were 2 bases for V and 0 bases for J; bases not matched to a gene: 4. CDR3 length equals 16 residues. The CDR3 DNA is TGTGCCAGCAGTGAACTAGCGGGGGACCCCTCCTACGAGCAGTACTTC. It specifies CASSELAGDPSYEQYF.